A single sample is the source of the 8 T cell receptor beta chains below, sequenced in a study of blood T cell repertoires in COVID-19. Repertoires were generated with immunoSEQ multiplex PCR, while TCRdb's copy carries only in-frame clones and drops some. The sample yields 200,000 to 300,000 clones, around nine tenths seen once. The sequenced sample consisted of peripheral blood. These receptor sequences come from a man aged 35-49 years who had recovered from COVID-19.

DNA of the CDR3: TGTGCCAGCAGCTTAGGCGGCTCCGGGGAGACCCAGTACTTC. Its protein product is CASSLGGSGETQYF. The chain combines TRBV11-2 with TRBJ2-5; D uncertain. With 1 base removed from V and 5 bases from J, the gap between germline ends came to 11 bases. This CDR3 is built from 14 residues. Germline CDR1 is SGHAT and CDR2 is FQNNGV.

V is TRBV5-8 and J is TRBJ1-1; possibly TRBD1 for D (5 bases). Per germline, CDR1 SGHTS and CDR2 YDEGEE. The ends were cut back, 2 bases at V and 4 bases at J, with 9 bases in the middle. The CDR3 consists of 13 residues. CDR3 in DNA: TGTGCCAGCAGCTTTGGAAGGGGCACTGAAGCTTTCTTT. As protein: CASSFGRGTEAFF.

This clone showed up just once. The chain uses TRBV27 and TRBJ1-1, with D uncertain. The CDR3 has 13 amino acids. CDR1 MNHEY and CDR2 SMNVEV come from the germline V gene (reference sequence). Trimming took 3 bases from V and 0 from J, leaving 5 bases between them. CDR3 sequence: CASSFLLNTEAFF. Written as DNA, the CDR3 is TGTGCCAGCAGTTTCCTGTTGAACACTGAAGCTTTCTTT.

The V and J genes are TRBV7-8 and TRBJ2-3; no clear D gene. V lost 4 bases to trimming and J lost 6 bases, with 8 bases between them. Germline loops: CDR1 SGHVS, CDR2 FQNEAQ. This CDR3 region has 12 residues. The CDR3: CASSSTPDTQYF. CDR3 coding DNA: TGTGCCAGCAGCTCTACTCCCGATACGCAGTATTTT.

CDR3 loop: CSASDVRHAYTEAFF. CDR3 coding DNA: TGCAGTGCTAGTGATGTCAGGCATGCGTACACTGAAGCTTTCTTT. The rearrangement joins TRBV20-1 to TRBJ1-1; D not certain. The CDR3 extends over 15 amino acids. Germline loops: CDR1 DFQATT, CDR2 SNEGSKA (reference sequence). Trimming shortened V by 3 bases and J by 3 bases, and 17 bases separated the two germline ends.

This chain joins TRBV7-6 and TRBJ1-1, with D possibly being TRBD1 (5 bases). This CDR3 region has 15 residues. CDR1 SGHVS and CDR2 FNYEAQ come from the germline V gene. V was trimmed by 5 bases and J by 4 bases, leaving 17 bases between them. This CDR3 reads CASSINPLRGTEAFF. The CDR3 nucleotides read TGTGCCAGCAGCATAAACCCCCTAAGGGGCACTGAAGCTTTCTTT.

The chain is built from TRBV19 and TRBJ1-1; D may be TRBD1 (6 bases). The ends were cut back, 3 bases at V and 1 base at J, with 15 bases in the middle. CDR1 is LNHDA, CDR2 SQIVND, per germline (reference sequence). CDR3 length: 16 amino acids. The CDR3 sequence: CASSIIRDKKNTEAFF. Here the CDR3 DNA reads TGTGCCAGTAGTATTATAAGGGACAAGAAGAACACTGAAGCTTTCTTT.

The gene calls are TRBV29-1 and TRBJ1-1, with a tentative D call TRBD1 (5 bases). The CDR3 spans 12 residues. In germline, CDR1 is SQVTM, CDR2 ANQGSEA. V was pared by 6 bases and J by 3 bases, with 11 bases between. CDR3 protein: CSVARADTEAFF. As DNA, the CDR3 is TGCAGCGTGGCCAGGGCAGACACTGAAGCTTTCTTT.